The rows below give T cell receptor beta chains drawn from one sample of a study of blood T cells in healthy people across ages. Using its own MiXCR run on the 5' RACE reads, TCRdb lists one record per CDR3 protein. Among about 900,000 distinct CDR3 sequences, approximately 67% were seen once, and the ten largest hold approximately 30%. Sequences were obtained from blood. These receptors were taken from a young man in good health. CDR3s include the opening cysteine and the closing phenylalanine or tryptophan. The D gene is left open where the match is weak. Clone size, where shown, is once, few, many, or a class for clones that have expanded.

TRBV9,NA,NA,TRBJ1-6,TGTGCCAGCAGCGTCCAGGGGTTACCTGGCAATTCACCCCTCCACTTT,CASSVQGLPGNSPLHF
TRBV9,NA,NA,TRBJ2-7,TGTGCCAGCAGCGTAGGGAGGGGGCAGGAGCAGTACTTC,CASSVGRGQEQYF
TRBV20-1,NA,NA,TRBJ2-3,TGCAGTGCTAGACCAAGGACTAATATCGCAGATACGCAGTATTTT,CSARPRTNIADTQYF
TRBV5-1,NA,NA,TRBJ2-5,TGCGCCAGCAGTCGGGACACCCAAGAGACCCGGTACTTC,CASSRDTQETRYF
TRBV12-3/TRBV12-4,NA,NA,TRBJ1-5,TGTGCCAGCAGTGAACACCGGGGCGGCAATCAGCCCCAGCATTTT,CASSEHRGGNQPQHF
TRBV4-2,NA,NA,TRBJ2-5,TGTGCCAGCAGCGGACGGGGCACTAAAAAAGAGACCCAGTACTTC,CASSGRGTKKETQYF
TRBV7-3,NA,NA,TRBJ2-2,TGTGCCAGCAGGCTAACAGGAGCCGGTGGCACCGGGGAGCTGTTTTTT,CASRLTGAGGTGELFF
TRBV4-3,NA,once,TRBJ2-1,TGCGCCAGCAGCCAAGAAGGGTTGTGGAATGAGCAGTTCTTC,CASSQEGLWNEQFF
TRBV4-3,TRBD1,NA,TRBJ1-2,TGCGCCAGCAGCCCCGGACAGGTACGAGGCTATGGCTACACCTTC,CASSPGQVRGYGYTF
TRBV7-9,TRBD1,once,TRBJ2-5,TGTGCCAGCAGCTCGACCTGGACAGGGGGCGGCGAAGAGACCCAGTACTTC,CASSSTWTGGGEETQYF
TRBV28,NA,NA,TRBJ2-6,TGTGCCAGCAGGCGGGCCTCCTCTGGGGCCAACGTCCTGACTTTC,CASRRASSGANVLTF
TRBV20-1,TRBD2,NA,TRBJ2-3,TGCAGTGCTAGAGATAGAATACTAGCGGGGACAGATACGCAGTATTTT,CSARDRILAGTDTQYF
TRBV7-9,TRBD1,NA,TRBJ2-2,TGTGCCAGCAGCCCTATACAGGGGGTGACCGGGGAGCTGTTTTTT,CASSPIQGVTGELFF
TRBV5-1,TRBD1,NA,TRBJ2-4,TGCGCCAGCAGCTCGTATCGACAGGGCGAAAACATTCAGTACTTC,CASSSYRQGENIQYF
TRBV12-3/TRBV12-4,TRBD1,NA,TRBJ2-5,TGTGCCAGCAGTTTCACAGGGGTTGAAGAGACCCAGTACTTC,CASSFTGVEETQYF